The TCR beta chain under discussion was sequenced for a study of T cells after yellow fever vaccination. V was pared by 3 bases and J by 0 bases, with 9 bases between. The CDR3 loop spans 14 amino acids. Germline V lookup: CDR1 SGHVS, CDR2 FNYEAQ. In TCRdb, the 5' RACE reads were re-called with MiXCR into one record per CDR3 protein. The sample carries some 550,000 distinct CDR3 sequences, 19% recorded once. The chain combines TRBV7-6 with TRBJ2-7; unclear D gene. The source of this sequence is a young man who received the YFV17D yellow fever vaccine. The sequenced sample was PBMCs, obtained 15 days after the yellow fever booster vaccination. CDR3 in DNA: TGTGCCAGCAGCTTGGGTTTTAGCTCCTACGAGCAGTACTTC. Protein product: CASSLGFSSYEQYF.